This T cell receptor (beta chain) originates from a study of Graves' ophthalmopathy and Graves' hyperthyroidism. This clonotype was observed at least ten times. V was clipped by 0 bases and J by 7 bases, with 9 bases between them. The CDR3 sequence is 14 residues long. CDR1 and CDR2 from the germline V gene are MNHEY and SMNVEV (reference sequence). The study amplified TCR beta CDR3 regions using RNA transcripts. Following a first-round RT-PCR that used HTBI primers, a second-round multiplex PCR was carried out. TCRdb itself ran the multiplex PCR reads through MiXCR, one entry per CDR3 protein. The sample lists 300,000 or so distinct CDR3 sequences; under 20% were seen once. Diagnosis was based on clinical symptoms, serum thyroxine, TRAb, thyroid ultrasound and orbital computed tomography.

V and J are TRBV27 and TRBJ2-2; D is ambiguous. This TCR derives from an adult man with Graves' ophthalmopathy. The sequenced material came from peripheral blood. CDR3 sequence: CASSLSRASGELFF. DNA of the CDR3: TGTGCCAGCAGTTTATCTAGGGCAAGCGGGGAGCTGTTTTTT.